A single sample gave rise to the 3 T cell receptor beta chains below, sequenced in a study of blood T cell repertoires in COVID-19 (dated by TCRdb to between 2020 and 2021). Library method: the immunoSEQ multiplex PCR assay. TCRdb carries this immuneACCESS record with in-frame sequences only. Its versions omit some clonotypes, under half of them owing to an unresolved V gene in the studies checked, with the rest unexplained. The sample table contains around 360,000 clones; only one count was recorded for around 87% of them. About 2.1% of the sample lies in the top ten. The sample taken for sequencing was PBMCs or T cells enriched from blood (not recorded which). The receptors shown here come from a man in his forties in a cohort exposed to, infected with or recovered from COVID-19 (not recorded which).

This clone was counted only a few times. The V call is TRBV19, the J call TRBJ1-1; possibly TRBD1 for D (5 bases). The V and J ends lost 4 bases and 1 base respectively, with 10 bases between them. The CDR3 has 14 amino acids. Germline V gene data show CDR1 as LNHDA and CDR2 as SQIVND (reference sequence). The CDR3 bases are TGTGCCAGTAGTAAGAGGCAGGGGAACACTGAAGCTTTCTTT. As protein: CASSKRQGNTEAFF.

The rearrangement uses TRBV28 and TRBJ2-7; TRBD2 matches 12 bases. Germline V CDR1 and CDR2: MDHEN, SYDVKM. V lost 6 bases and J lost 7; bases outside the gene matches: 7. There are 14 residues in the CDR3. DNA for the CDR3: TGTGCCAGCAGCCCTAGCGGGAGGGTGGGGGAGCAGTACTTC. Translation: CASSPSGRVGEQYF.

The chain couples TRBV2 to TRBJ2-7, with D possibly matching TRBD2 (5 bases). Trimming cost V 1 base and J 5 bases, with 9 bases left between them. Germline V gene lookup returns CDR1 SNHLY and CDR2 FYNNEI. The CDR3 has 13 amino acids. In DNA, the CDR3 is TGTGCCAGCAGTGAAGTCACGGGGAACGAGCAGTACTTC. This encodes CASSEVTGNEQYF.